These 13 T cell receptor beta chains originate from one sample sequenced in a study of memory CD4+ T cells and cytomegalovirus serostatus. This table comes from immunoSEQ multiplex PCR, and its TCRdb copy is limited to in-frame clones, with some not included. There are about 82,000 clones in the sample; approximately 84% occur only once, and around 0.84% lies in the top ten. The sort gate was single viable CD3+CD4+CD8-CD45RO+ cells for memory CD4+ T cells. Material for sequencing was memory CD4+ T cells from blood. Source of these receptors: an adult in good health and CMV-seronegative.

V gene TRBV7-2 combines with J gene TRBJ2-1, with 11 bases that match TRBD2. The CDR3 spans 18 residues. After removal of 2 bases from V and 2 bases from J, the junction contained 8 bases not matched to a gene. Per germline, CDR1 SGHTA and CDR2 FQGNSA. CDR3: CASSLSGLAGGPYNEQFF. The CDR3 DNA reads TGTGCCAGCAGCTTATCAGGCCTAGCGGGGGGCCCCTACAATGAGCAGTTCTTC. The full variable domain, rest sourced from reference TRBV7-2 and TRBJ2-1, is GAGVSQSPSNKVTEKGKDVELRCDPISGHTALYWYRQSLGQGLEFLIYFQGNSAPDKSGLPSDRFSAERTGGSVSTLTIQRTQQEDSAVYLCASSLSGLAGGPYNEQFFGPGTRLTVL.

This clone was picked up a small number of times. This chain links TRBV28 with TRBJ1-2, with a tentative D call TRBD1 (6 bases). The CDR3 totals 15 residues. CDR1 and CDR2 (germline): MDHEN, SYDVKM. Between the trimmed V and J ends, which lost 7 bases and 3 bases, there was a span of 18 bases. CDR3 in amino acids: CASKPAGGLHYGYTF. Written as DNA, the CDR3 is TGTGCCAGCAAACCGGCGGGGGGGCTCCACTATGGCTACACCTTC.

V gene TRBV4-2 combines with J gene TRBJ2-3, with a possible D match to TRBD1 (5 bases). The CDR3 has 14 amino acids. Germline V CDR1 and CDR2: LGHNA, YNFKEQ. V was shortened by 5 bases and J by 7 bases, with 16 bases between the two germline ends. CDR3 bases: TGTGCCAGCAGCATCCACAAGACAGAGAATACGCAGTATTTT. This translates into CASSIHKTENTQYF.

The chain couples TRBV7-3 to TRBJ1-2, with D perhaps TRBD1 (6 bases). The CDR3 loop spans 14 amino acids. V lost 5 bases to trimming and J lost 6 bases, with 16 bases between them. Germline values: CDR1 SGHTA, CDR2 FQGTGA. CDR3 region: CASSRDGGGDGYTF. In nucleotides, the CDR3 is TGTGCCAGCAGCAGGGATGGGGGCGGGGATGGCTACACCTTC.

The chain carries TRBV7-2 and TRBJ1-4; no clear D gene. The CDR3 sequence is 14 residues long. From germline, CDR1 is SGHTA and CDR2 FQGNSA. V was shortened by 3 bases and J by 4 bases, with 9 bases between the two germline ends. CDR3 coding DNA: TGTGCCAGCAGCTTCAGGAGAAGTAATGAAAAACTGTTTTTT. This translates into CASSFRRSNEKLFF.

CDR3: CASSLLRGAPDTQYF. In DNA, the CDR3 is TGTGCCAGCAGCTTACTGCGGGGGGCCCCAGATACGCAGTATTTT. This chain connects TRBV7-3 to TRBJ2-3, with 8 bases lining up with TRBD2. The germline V gene encodes CDR1 SGHTA and CDR2 FQGTGA. Germline trimming cut 2 bases from V and 4 bases from J; bases unmatched to any gene: 5. The CDR3 runs 15 residues.

The chain links TRBV7-3 to TRBJ1-1; 7 nucleotides match TRBD1. After removal of 5 bases from V and 1 base from J, the junction contained 7 bases not matched to a gene. The V gene's germline CDR1 is SGHTA and CDR2 FQGTGA. There are 15 residues in the CDR3. In nucleotides, the CDR3 is TGTGCCAGCAGCCGCTCAGGGGGGGGGAACACTGAAGCTTTCTTT. As protein: CASSRSGGGNTEAFF.

Here the CDR3 DNA reads TGTGCCAGTAGTATTTTAGGGGGGAACACCGGGGAGCTGTTTTTT. The encoded protein is CASSILGGNTGELFF. The chain uses TRBV19 and TRBJ2-2, with a possible D match to TRBD1 (6 bases). Trimming pared 3 bases from V and 1 base from J, leaving 9 bases between. The CDR3 runs to 15 residues. Germline CDR1 reads LNHDA; CDR2 reads SQIVND (reference sequence). Full variable domain (outside the CDR3, taken from reference TRBV19 and TRBJ2-2): DGGITQSPKYLFRKEGQNVTLSCEQNLNHDAMYWYRQDPGQGLRLIYYSQIVNDFQKGDIAEGYSVSREKKESFPLTVTSAQKNPTAFYLCASSILGGNTGELFFGEGSRLTVL.

The J gene is TRBJ1-5, the V gene TRBV9; 8 positions agree with TRBD1. The CDR3 is made up of 14 amino acids. Germline V gives CDR1 SGDLS, CDR2 YYNGEE. J was trimmed by 8 bases and V by 3 bases; bases with no gene match: 7. In nucleotides, the CDR3 is TGTGCCAGCAGCGCCCAGGGGGCGAAGGAGCCCCAGCATTTT. Its protein is CASSAQGAKEPQHF.

V gene TRBV14 combines with J gene TRBJ2-2; D is uncertain. Germline-derived CDR1 and CDR2 are SGHDN and FVKESK. The CDR3 sequence is 13 residues long. V was shortened by 3 bases and J by 2 bases, with 4 bases between the two germline ends. The CDR3, as DNA: TGTGCCAGCAGCCAGGGTAACACCGGGGAGCTGTTTTTT. Its translation: CASSQGNTGELFF.

The chain combines TRBV5-1 with TRBJ2-5; no clear D. With 3 bases removed from V and 4 bases from J, the gap between germline ends came to 13 bases. CDR1 SGHRS and CDR2 YFSETQ come from the germline V gene. This CDR3 has 14 residues. The CDR3 sequence is CASSWQVGGETQYF. In DNA, the CDR3 is TGCGCCAGCAGCTGGCAGGTCGGCGGAGAGACCCAGTACTTC.

The CDR3 nucleotides are TGCGCCAGCAGCCCCGGACAGGGGGGGACCTACGAGCAGTACTTC. Amino acids: CASSPGQGGTYEQYF. The V call is TRBV5-1, the J call TRBJ2-7, with 10 bases that match TRBD1. The CDR3 runs 15 residues. V trimming: 4 bases; J trimming: 2 bases; junction bases outside the gene matches: 6. From germline, CDR1 is SGHRS and CDR2 YFSETQ.

As regards this clone: The sample contains more than one DNA sequence encoding this CDR3. The chain joins TRBV18 to TRBJ1-1, with 7 bases lining up with TRBD1. Germline assignment: CDR1 KGHSH and CDR2 LQKENI. Germline trimming cut 3 bases from V and 1 base from J; bases unmatched to any gene: 2. The CDR3 sequence is 14 residues long. Here the CDR3 DNA reads TGTGCCAGCTCACCCCAGGGGGGGAACACTGAAGCTTTCTTT. This gives the protein CASSPQGGNTEAFF.